This TCR beta chain was sequenced during a study of PD-1 blockade in classical Hodgkin lymphoma. Produced via immunoSEQ multiplex PCR; TCRdb's table is partial and in-frame only. The sample has approximately 160,000 clones; 78% are singletons. The CDR3 loop spans 20 amino acids. Of note for this clone: The antigen is undetermined.

Each of the patients experienced relapse following autologous stem cell transplantation, and their brentuximab vedotin exposure differed. Study findings and constraints: Whoever responded completely had baseline diversity much like that seen in newly diagnosed patients. Sources of repertoire differences remain undefined, possibly disease activity or prior therapy. By C4D1, CD4+ diversity increased significantly, especially in complete responders.

Sample: peripheral blood mononuclear cells (PBMCs), taken before the second cycle of nivolumab. The V and J genes are TRBV21-1 and TRBJ2-7; the tabulated D call, TRBD2, remains unverified against the DNA. TRBV21-1 is deemed a pseudogene. The receptor was isolated from a human donor with classical Hodgkin lymphoma. This CDR3 reads CASSRNSGLACEDPSYEQYF. CDR3 in DNA: TGTGCCAGCAGCAGAAATAGTGGACTAGCATGCGAGGATCCCTCCTACGAGCAGTACTTC.